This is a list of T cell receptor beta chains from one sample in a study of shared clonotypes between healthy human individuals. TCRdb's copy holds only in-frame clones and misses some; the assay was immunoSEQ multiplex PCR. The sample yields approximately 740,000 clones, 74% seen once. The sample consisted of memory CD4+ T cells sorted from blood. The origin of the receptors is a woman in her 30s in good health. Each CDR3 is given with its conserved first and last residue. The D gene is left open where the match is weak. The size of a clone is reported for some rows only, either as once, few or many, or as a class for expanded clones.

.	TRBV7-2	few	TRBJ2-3	TGTGCCAGCAGCTTACGGGGGAGGGGGTCTGGCACAGATACGCAGTATTTT	CASSLRGRGSGTDTQYF
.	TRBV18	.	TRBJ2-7	TGTGCCAGCTCACCGACCCAGGGGTCCTCCTACGAGCAGTACTTC	CASSPTQGSSYEQYF
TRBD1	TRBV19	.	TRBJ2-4	TGTGCCAGTAGTATTGTGTCAGGGGGCATTAACATTCAGTACTTC	CASSIVSGGINIQYF
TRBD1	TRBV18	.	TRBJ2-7	TGTGCCAGCTCATCGACAGGGGGCGTTTTGGACGAGCAGTACTTC	CASSSTGGVLDEQYF
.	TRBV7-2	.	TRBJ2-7	TGTGCCAGCAGCTCACAAACTGGATCCTACGAGCAGTACTTC	CASSSQTGSYEQYF
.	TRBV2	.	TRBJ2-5	TGTGCCAGCAGTGTCTTGGCCGCGGTCCAAGAGACCCAGTACTTC	CASSVLAAVQETQYF
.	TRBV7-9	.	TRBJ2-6	TGTGCCAGCAGCTTAGCGGGCTCTGGGGCCAACGTCCTGACTTTC	CASSLAGSGANVLTF
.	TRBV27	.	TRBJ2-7	TGTGCCAGCAGTTTACTGGGACGGAGCTCCTACGAGCAGTACTTC	CASSLLGRSSYEQYF
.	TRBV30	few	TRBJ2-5	TGTGCCTGTAGATGGACAGTCCAAGAGACCCAGTACTTC	CACRWTVQETQYF
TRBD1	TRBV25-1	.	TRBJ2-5	TGTGCCAGCAACTCTCCGGGACAGGGTCTGTCCCAGTACTTC	CASNSPGQGLSQYF
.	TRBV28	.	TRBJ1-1	TGTGCCAGCAGTGGACAGAACACTGAAGCTTTCTTT	CASSGQNTEAFF
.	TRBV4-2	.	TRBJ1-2	TGTGCCAGCAGCCCTGAAGCGGGCAGCATCTATGGCTACACCTTC	CASSPEAGSIYGYTF
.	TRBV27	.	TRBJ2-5	TGTGCCAGCAGTTTATCGTGGGGGGCGTCTAGGGAGACCCAGTACTTC	CASSLSWGASRETQYF
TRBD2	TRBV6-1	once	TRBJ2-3	TGTGCCAGCAGTGGAAGCGGGAGGGCCTACTTAACGCAGTATTTT	CASSGSGRAYLTQYF
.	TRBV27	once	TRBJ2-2	TGTGCCAGCAGTTTATCCCGACTTACCCTCACCGGGGAGCTGTTTTTT	CASSLSRLTLTGELFF
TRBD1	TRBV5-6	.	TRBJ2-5	TGTGCCAGCAGCTTGGGCCCGGGACAGGGAGAAGAGACCCAGTACTTC	CASSLGPGQGEETQYF
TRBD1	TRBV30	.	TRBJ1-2	TGTGCCTCGGCCGCGCAGGGGGCGGTGGACTATGGCTACACCTTC	CASAAQGAVDYGYTF
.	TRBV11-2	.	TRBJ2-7	TGTGCCAGCAGCTTACGAGGCTCAGGGCCCGTCTCCTACGAGCAGTACTTC	CASSLRGSGPVSYEQYF
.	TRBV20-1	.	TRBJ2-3	TGCAGTGCTAGATTCAAACGAACGCAGTATTTT	CSARFKRTQYF
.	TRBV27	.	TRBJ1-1	TGTGCCGTACAGGCCTGGGGGACTGAAGCTTTCTTT	CAVQAWGTEAFF
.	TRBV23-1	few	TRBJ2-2	TGCGCCAGCAGTCAGGGGTATACCGGGGAGCTGTTTTTT	CASSQGYTGELFF
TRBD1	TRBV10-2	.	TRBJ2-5	TGCGCCAGCAGCGATCCGGGACAGGGTTTGGAGACCCAGTACTTC	CASSDPGQGLETQYF
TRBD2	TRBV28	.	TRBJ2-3	TGTGCCAGCAGTTGGGGACTAGCGGACCCGGGGTATTTT	CASSWGLADPGYF
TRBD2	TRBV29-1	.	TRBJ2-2	TGCAGCGTTGCGTCCCGGGAGGACACCGGGGAGCTGTTTTTT	CSVASREDTGELFF
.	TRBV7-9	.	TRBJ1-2	TGTGCCAGCAGCCGAACAGCTGGCAGCGAACCTTATGGCTACACCTTC	CASSRTAGSEPYGYTF
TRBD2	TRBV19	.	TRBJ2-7	TGTGCCAGTAGTTACGGACTAGAAACATCCTACGAGCAGTACTTC	CASSYGLETSYEQYF
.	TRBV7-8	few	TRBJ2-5	TGTGCCAGCAGCGGCCCGTCGGGGGATCCCCAGTACTTC	CASSGPSGDPQYF
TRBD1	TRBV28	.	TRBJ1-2	TGTGCCAGCAGTCTCCGGGGGACAGGGATTAATTATGGCTACACCTTC	CASSLRGTGINYGYTF
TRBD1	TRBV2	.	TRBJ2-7	TGTGCCAGCAGTCGGGACAGGGGGCGCTACGAGCAGTACTTC	CASSRDRGRYEQYF
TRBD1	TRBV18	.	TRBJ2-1	TGTGCCAGCTCACCCGGGACAGGGTCCTACAATGAGCAGTTCTTC	CASSPGTGSYNEQFF
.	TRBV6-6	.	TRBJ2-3	TGTGCCAGCACGGGCTATACAGATACGCAGTATTTT	CASTGYTDTQYF
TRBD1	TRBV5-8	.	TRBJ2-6	TGTGCCAGCAGCAACGACAGGGGCTCTGGGGCCAACGTCCTGACTTTC	CASSNDRGSGANVLTF
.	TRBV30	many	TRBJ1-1	TGTGCCTGGAGCCCCGGAGGGCCCACTGAAGCTTTCTTT	CAWSPGGPTEAFF